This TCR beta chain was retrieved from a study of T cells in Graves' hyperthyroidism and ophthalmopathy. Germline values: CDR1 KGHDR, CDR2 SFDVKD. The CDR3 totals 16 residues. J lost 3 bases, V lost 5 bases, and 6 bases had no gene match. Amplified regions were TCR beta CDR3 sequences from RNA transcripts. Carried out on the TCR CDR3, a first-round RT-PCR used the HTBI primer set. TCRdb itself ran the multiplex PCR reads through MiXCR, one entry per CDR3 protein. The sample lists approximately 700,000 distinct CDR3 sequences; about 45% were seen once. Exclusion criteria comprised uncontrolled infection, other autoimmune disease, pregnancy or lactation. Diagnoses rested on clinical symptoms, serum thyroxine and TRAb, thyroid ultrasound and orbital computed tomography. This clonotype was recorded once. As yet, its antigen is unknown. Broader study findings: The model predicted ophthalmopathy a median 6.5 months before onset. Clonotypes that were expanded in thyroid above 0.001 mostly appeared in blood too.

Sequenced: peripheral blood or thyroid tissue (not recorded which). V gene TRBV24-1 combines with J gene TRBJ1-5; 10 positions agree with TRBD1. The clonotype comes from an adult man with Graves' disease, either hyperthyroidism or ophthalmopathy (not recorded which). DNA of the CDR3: TGTGCCACCAGTGCTAGGGGGACAGGGGACAATCAGCCCCAGCATTTT. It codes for CATSARGTGDNQPQHF.